This T cell receptor (beta chain) is drawn from a study of cytomegalovirus exposure and HLA in healthy donors. General observations from the study: 150 to 200 TCR beta chains were listed as cytomegalovirus-associated. A subsequent analysis found that TCR clusters from the first cohort also tended to co-occur in the roughly 120 validation repertoires, with around 94% of cluster scores above 0.

Only in-frame clones appear in the TCRdb table, and some are missing; sequencing was by immunoSEQ multiplex PCR. The repertoire holds some 120,000 clones, with over 90% as singletons. Trimming removed 0 bases at V and 4 bases at J, with 12 bases between. The V gene's germline CDR1 is GTSNPN and CDR2 SVGIG (reference sequence). The CDR3 consists of 14 residues. As regards this clone: The antigen remains undetermined.

The TCR comes from a woman between 18 and 29 years old in good health and CMV-seronegative. The material sequenced was PBMCs. This chain uses TRBV30 with TRBJ2-5, with D possibly matching TRBD2 (7 bases). The CDR3 reads CAWSVPGGGETQYF. The DNA for the CDR3 is TGTGCCTGGAGTGTACCGGGGGGCGGAGAGACCCAGTACTTC.